This T cell receptor (beta chain) is from a study of vaccination and CD4 T cells after COVID-19. On the study more broadly: Testing by nasal swab PCR showed convalescent patients to be SARS-CoV-2 positive; roughly ten were mild and one was severe. Taking of post-vaccine samples occurred a median 72 days after dose two (range 14 to 241). Study-wide findings and caveats: Convalescent patients showed a median 86.3% of reactive clones that were seen only post-vaccination.

The trim removed 6 bases at V and 4 bases at J, leaving 10 bases unmatched. The CDR3 is 15 amino acids. From germline, CDR1 is MDHEN and CDR2 SYDVKM. Note on this clonotype: The antigen remains undetermined.

TCRdb re-called the PCR reads through MiXCR, storing one row per CDR3 protein. The table includes fewer than 20,000 distinct CDR3 sequences, approximately 72% detected once. Recorded positive PCR dates fall between March and December 2020, preceding US Alpha, Beta and Delta variants. The sequences come from CD4+ T cells from blood, collected after SARS-CoV-2 vaccination. The receptor's source is a human donor who had recovered from COVID-19. The genes are TRBV28 and TRBJ2-7, with 9 bases matching TRBD1. The CDR3 loop is CASSTIRDRAYEQYF. Here the CDR3 DNA reads TGTGCCAGCAGCACTATACGGGACAGGGCGTACGAGCAGTACTTC.